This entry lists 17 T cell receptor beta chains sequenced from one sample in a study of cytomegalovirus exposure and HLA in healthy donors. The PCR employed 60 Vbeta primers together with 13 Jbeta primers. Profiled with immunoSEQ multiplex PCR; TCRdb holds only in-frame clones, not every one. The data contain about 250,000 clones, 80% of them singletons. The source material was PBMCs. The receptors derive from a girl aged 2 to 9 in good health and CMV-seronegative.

The CDR3 nucleotides are TGTGCCAGCAGACGGGGGACAGGGAGGTGGACTGAAGCTTTCTTT. This translates into CASRRGTGRWTEAFF. The chain links TRBV6-5 to TRBJ1-1, with 9 bases identical to TRBD1. V trimming: 6 bases; J trimming: 5 bases; junction bases outside the gene matches: 10. This CDR3 comprises 15 residues. From germline, CDR1 is MNHEY and CDR2 SVGAGI.

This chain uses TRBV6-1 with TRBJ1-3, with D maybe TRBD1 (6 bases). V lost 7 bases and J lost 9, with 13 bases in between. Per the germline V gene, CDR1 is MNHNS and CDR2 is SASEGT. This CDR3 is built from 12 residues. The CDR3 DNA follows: TGTGCCAGCAACCTCCCCAGGGGCACCATATATTTT. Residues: CASNLPRGTIYF.

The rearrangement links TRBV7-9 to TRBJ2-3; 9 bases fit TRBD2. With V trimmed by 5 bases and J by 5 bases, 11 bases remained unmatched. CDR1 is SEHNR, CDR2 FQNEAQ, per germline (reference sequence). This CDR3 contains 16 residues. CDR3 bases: TGTGCCAGCAGCCGAGGTCTAGCGGGATCCCTAGATACGCAGTATTTT. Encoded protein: CASSRGLAGSLDTQYF.

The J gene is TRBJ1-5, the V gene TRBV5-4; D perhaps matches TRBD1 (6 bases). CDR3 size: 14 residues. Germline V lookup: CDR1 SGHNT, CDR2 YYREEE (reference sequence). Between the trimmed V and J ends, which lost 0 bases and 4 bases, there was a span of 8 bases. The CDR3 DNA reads TGTGCCAGCAGCTTGGACAGGGCTAATCAGCCCCAGCATTTT. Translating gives CASSLDRANQPQHF.

DNA for the CDR3: TGCGCCAGCAAGGGGGACGGGGTCTACGAGCAGTACTTC. Amino acid sequence: CASKGDGVYEQYF. The chain employs TRBV5-1 and TRBJ2-7; D is possibly TRBD1 (6 bases). Trimming removed 6 bases from V and 3 bases from J, with 13 bases in between. This CDR3 contains 13 residues. Germline V gives CDR1 SGHRS, CDR2 YFSETQ.

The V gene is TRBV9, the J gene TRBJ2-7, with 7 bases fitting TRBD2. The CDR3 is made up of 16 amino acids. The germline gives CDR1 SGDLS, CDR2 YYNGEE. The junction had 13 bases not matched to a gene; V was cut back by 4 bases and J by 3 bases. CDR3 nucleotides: TGTGCCAGCAGCCTCACGTCCCCCGGACTAGTCTACGAGCAGTACTTC. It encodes CASSLTSPGLVYEQYF. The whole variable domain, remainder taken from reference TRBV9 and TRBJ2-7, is DSGVTQTPKHLITATGQRVTLRCSPRSGDLSVYWYQQSLDQGLQFLIQYYNGEERAKGNILERFSAQQFPDLHSELNLSSLELGDSALYFCASSLTSPGLVYEQYFGPGTRLTVT.

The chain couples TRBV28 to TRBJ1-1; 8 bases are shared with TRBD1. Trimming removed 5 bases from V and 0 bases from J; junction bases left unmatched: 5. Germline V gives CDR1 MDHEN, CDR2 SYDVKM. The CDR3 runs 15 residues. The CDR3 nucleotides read TGTGCCAGCAGTCCAGGGACAGGTCTGAACACTGAAGCTTTCTTT. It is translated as CASSPGTGLNTEAFF.

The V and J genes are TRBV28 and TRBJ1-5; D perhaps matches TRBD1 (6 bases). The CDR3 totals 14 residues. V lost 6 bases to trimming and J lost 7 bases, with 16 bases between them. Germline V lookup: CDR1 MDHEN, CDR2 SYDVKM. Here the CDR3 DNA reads TGTGCCAGCAGCGCACAGGGTTCCGGACAGCCCCAGCATTTT. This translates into CASSAQGSGQPQHF.

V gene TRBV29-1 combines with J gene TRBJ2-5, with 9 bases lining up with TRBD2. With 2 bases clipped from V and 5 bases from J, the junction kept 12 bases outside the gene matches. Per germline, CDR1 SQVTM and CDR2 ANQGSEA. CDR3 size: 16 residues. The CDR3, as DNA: TGCAGCGTTGAAAAGTTTGCGGGGGGGCGGGGGGAGACCCAGTACTTC. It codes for CSVEKFAGGRGETQYF. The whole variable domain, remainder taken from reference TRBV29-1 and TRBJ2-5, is SAVISQKPSRDICQRGTSLTIQCQVDSQVTMMFWYRQQPGQSLTLIATANQGSEATYESGFVIDKFPISRPNLTFSTLTVSNMSPEDSSIYLCSVEKFAGGRGETQYFGPGTRLLVL.

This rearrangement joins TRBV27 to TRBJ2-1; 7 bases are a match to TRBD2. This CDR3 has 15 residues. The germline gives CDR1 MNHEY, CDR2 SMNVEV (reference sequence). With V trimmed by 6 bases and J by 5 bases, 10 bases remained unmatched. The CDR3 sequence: CASSPRSGTDNEQFF. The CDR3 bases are TGTGCCAGCAGCCCGAGGAGCGGGACTGACAATGAGCAGTTCTTC.

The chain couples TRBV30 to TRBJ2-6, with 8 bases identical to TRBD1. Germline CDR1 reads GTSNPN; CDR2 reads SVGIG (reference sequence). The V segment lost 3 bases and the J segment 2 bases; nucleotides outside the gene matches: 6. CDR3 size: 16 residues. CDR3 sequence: CAWRFPGQAGANVLTF. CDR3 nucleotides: TGTGCCTGGAGATTCCCGGGACAGGCTGGGGCCAACGTCCTGACTTTC.

CDR3 protein: CASSSPQGGDEQFF. CDR3 sequence (DNA): TGTGCCAGCAGCTCACCACAGGGGGGAGATGAGCAGTTCTTC. The J gene is TRBJ2-1, the V gene TRBV7-9; 8 positions agree with TRBD1. Germline assignment: CDR1 SEHNR and CDR2 FQNEAQ (reference sequence). V shed 4 bases, J shed 8 bases, and the junction held 7 bases outside the gene matches. This CDR3 has 14 residues.

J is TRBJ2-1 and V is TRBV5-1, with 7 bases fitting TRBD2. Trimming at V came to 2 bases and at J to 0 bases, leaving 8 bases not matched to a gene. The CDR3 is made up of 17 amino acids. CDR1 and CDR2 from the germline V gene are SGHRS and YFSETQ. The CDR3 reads CASSLTSVQSSYNEQFF. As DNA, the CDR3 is TGCGCCAGCAGCTTAACTAGCGTCCAGAGCTCCTACAATGAGCAGTTCTTC.

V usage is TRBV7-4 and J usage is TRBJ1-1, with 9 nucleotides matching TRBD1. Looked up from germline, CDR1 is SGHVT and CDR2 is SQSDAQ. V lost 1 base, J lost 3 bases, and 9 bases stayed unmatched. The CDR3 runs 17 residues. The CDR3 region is CASSLVGDRVLYTEAFF. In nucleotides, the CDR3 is TGTGCCAGCAGCTTAGTAGGGGACAGGGTATTGTACACTGAAGCTTTCTTT.

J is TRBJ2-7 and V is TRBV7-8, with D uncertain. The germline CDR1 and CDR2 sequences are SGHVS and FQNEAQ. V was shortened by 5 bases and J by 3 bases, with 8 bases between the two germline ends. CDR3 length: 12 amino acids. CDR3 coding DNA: TGTGCCAGCAGCCCCCAAATCTACGAGCAGTACTTC. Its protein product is CASSPQIYEQYF.

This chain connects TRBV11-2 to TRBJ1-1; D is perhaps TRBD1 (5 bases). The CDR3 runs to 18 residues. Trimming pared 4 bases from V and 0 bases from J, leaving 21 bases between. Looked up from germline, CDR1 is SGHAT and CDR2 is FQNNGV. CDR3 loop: CASSSRISGGRMNTEAFF. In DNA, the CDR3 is TGTGCCAGCAGCTCGAGGATTAGCGGGGGAAGGATGAACACTGAAGCTTTCTTT.

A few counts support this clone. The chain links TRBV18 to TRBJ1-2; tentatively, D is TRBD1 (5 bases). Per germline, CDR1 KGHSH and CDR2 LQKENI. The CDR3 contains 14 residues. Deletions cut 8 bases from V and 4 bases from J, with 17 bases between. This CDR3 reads CASANVRELYGYTF. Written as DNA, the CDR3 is TGTGCCAGCGCGAACGTCAGGGAACTCTATGGCTACACCTTC.